This T cell receptor (beta chain) was profiled in a study of vaccination and CD4 T cells after COVID-19. By proportion, this clonotype is large. The antigen is unknown. Treatment noted: 10-day PBMC culture with coronavirus spike peptide pools or control peptides (ViraFEST assay). ViraFEST used peptide pools to expand antigen-specific T cells before TCR sequencing. Every positive PCR date fell between March and December 2020, earlier than the US Alpha, Beta and Delta variants. IL-2 (around 10 IU/ml) and peptide pools (approximately 9.7 ug/ml) were added to cultures of under 2.5 million PBMCs per well. The Oncomine TCR Beta short-read assay was what sequenced the DNA obtained from cultured CD4+ T cells. In TCRdb, the PCR reads were re-called with MiXCR into one record per CDR3 protein. The sample consists of 2,500 to 4,000 distinct CDR3 sequences, roughly 80% of them appearing once. Trimming shortened V by 0 bases and J by 3 bases, and 9 bases separated the two germline ends. Germline V gene data show CDR1 as MGHRA and CDR2 as YSYEKL. The CDR3 length is 15 residues.

The chain carries TRBV4-1 and TRBJ1-5; D is undetermined. The source material was CD4+ T cells from blood, cultured in vitro. The TCR comes from a human donor who had recovered from COVID-19. The CDR3, as DNA: TGCGCCAGCAGCCAAGATGTACGGCTCAATCAGCCCCAGCATTTT. This encodes CASSQDVRLNQPQHF.